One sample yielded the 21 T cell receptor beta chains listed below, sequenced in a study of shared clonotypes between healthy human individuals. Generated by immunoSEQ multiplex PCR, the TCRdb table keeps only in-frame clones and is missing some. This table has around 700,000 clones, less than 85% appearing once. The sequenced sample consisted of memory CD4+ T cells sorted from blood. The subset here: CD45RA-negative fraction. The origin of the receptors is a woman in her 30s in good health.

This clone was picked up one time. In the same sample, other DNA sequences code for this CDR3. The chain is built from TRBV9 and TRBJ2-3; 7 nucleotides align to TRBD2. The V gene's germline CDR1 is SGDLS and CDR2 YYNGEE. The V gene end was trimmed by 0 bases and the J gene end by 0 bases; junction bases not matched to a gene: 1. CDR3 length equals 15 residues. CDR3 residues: CASSVGAGSTDTQYF. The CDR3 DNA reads TGTGCCAGCAGCGTAGGAGCGGGGAGCACAGATACGCAGTATTTT. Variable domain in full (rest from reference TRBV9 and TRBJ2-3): DSGVTQTPKHLITATGQRVTLRCSPRSGDLSVYWYQQSLDQGLQFLIQYYNGEERAKGNILERFSAQQFPDLHSELNLSSLELGDSALYFCASSVGAGSTDTQYFGPGTRLTVL.

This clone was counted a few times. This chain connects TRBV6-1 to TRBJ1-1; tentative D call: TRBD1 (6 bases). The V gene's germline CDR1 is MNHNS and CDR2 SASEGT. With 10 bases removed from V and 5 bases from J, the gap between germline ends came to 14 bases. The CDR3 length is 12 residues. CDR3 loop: CATLQGPTEAFF. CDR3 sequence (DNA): TGTGCCACCCTACAGGGACCGACTGAAGCTTTCTTT.

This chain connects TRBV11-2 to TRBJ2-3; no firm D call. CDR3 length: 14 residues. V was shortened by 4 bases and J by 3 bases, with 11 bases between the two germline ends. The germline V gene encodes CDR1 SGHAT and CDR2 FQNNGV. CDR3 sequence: CASSSTLGTDTQYF. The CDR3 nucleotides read TGTGCCAGCAGCTCTACACTGGGAACAGATACGCAGTATTTT.

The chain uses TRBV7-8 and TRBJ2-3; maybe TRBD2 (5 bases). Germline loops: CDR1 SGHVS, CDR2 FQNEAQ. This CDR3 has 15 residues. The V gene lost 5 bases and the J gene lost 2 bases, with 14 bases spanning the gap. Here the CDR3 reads CASSRSRAHTDTQYF. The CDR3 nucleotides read TGTGCCAGCAGCCGATCGAGGGCCCACACAGATACGCAGTATTTT.

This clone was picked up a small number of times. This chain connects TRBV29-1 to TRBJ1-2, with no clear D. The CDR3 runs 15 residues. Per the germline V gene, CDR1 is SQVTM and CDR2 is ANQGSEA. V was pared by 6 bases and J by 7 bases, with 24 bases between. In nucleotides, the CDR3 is TGCAGCGTGACATCGGTTCCTCCTCGAGGTTCTGGCTACACCTTC. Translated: CSVTSVPPRGSGYTF.

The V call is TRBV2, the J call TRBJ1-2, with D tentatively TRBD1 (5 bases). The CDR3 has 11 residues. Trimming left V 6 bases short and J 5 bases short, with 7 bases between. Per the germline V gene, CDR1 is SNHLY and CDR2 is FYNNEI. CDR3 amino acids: CASREGYGYTF. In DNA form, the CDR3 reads TGTGCCAGCAGGGAGGGGTATGGCTACACCTTC.

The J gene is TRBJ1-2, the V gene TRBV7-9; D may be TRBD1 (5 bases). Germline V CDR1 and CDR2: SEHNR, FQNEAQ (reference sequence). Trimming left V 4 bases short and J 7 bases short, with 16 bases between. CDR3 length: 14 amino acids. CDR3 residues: CASSSRDWGGGYTF. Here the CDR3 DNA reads TGTGCCAGCAGCTCCCGAGATTGGGGGGGTGGCTACACCTTC.

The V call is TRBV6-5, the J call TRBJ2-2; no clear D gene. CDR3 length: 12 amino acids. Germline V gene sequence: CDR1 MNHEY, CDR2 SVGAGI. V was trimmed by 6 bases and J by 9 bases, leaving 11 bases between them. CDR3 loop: CASSSRWRELFF. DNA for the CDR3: TGTGCCAGCAGCTCACGTTGGCGGGAGCTGTTTTTT.

CDR3 amino acids: CASSSHLAGGLNIQYF. CDR3 nucleotide sequence: TGTGCCAGCAGTTCCCATTTAGCGGGAGGGTTAAACATTCAGTACTTC. V usage is TRBV6-5 and J usage is TRBJ2-4; 11 bases align to TRBD2. The trim removed 4 bases at V and 6 bases at J, leaving 8 bases unmatched. The CDR3 is made up of 16 amino acids. Germline loops: CDR1 MNHEY, CDR2 SVGAGI.

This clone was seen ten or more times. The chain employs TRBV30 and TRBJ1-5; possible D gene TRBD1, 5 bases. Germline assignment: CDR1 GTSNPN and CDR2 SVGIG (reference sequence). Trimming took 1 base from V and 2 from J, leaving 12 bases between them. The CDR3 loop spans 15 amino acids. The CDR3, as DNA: TGTGCCTGGAGTGGAGGGCAGACAGGCAATCAGCCCCAGCATTTT. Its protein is CAWSGGQTGNQPQHF.

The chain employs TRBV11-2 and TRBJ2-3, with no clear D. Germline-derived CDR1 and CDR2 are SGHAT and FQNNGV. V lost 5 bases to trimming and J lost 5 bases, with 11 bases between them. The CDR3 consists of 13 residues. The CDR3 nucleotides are TGTGCCAGCAGCGCCCGGGTGCAAGATACGCAGTATTTT. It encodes CASSARVQDTQYF.

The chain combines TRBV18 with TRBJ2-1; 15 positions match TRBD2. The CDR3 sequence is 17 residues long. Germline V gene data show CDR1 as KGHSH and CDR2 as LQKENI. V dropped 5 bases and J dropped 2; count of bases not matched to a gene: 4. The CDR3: CASSGTSGRIAYNEQFF. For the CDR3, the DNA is TGTGCCAGCTCAGGGACTAGCGGGAGGATAGCCTACAATGAGCAGTTCTTC.

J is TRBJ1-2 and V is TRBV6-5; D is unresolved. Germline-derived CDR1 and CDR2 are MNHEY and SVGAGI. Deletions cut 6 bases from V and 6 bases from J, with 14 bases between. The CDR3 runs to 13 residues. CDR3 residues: CASRDRKGNGYTF. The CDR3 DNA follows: TGTGCCAGCAGAGATCGGAAAGGGAATGGCTACACCTTC.

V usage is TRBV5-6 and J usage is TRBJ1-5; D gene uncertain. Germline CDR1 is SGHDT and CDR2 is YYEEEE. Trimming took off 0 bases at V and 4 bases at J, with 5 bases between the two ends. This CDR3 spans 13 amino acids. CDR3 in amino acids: CASSLGRNQPQHF. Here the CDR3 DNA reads TGTGCCAGCAGCTTGGGCAGAAATCAGCCCCAGCATTTT. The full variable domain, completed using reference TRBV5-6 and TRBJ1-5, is DAGVTQSPTHLIKTRGQQVTLRCSPKSGHDTVSWYQQALGQGPQFIFQYYEEEERQRGNFPDRFSGHQFPNYSSELNVNALLLGDSALYLCASSLGRNQPQHFGDGTRLSIL.

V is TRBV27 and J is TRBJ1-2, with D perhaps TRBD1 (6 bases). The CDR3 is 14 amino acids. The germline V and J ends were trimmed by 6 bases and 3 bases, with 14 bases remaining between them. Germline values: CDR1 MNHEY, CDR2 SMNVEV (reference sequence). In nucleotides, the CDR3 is TGTGCCAGCAGATCAACGGGGGCTCACTATGGCTACACCTTC. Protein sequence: CASRSTGAHYGYTF.

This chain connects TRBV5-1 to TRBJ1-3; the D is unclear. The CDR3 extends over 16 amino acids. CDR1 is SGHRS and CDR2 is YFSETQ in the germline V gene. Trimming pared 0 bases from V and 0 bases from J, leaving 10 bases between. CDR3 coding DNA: TGCGCCAGCAGCTTGGCCTCTGCAAACTCTGGAAACACCATATATTTT. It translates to CASSLASANSGNTIYF.

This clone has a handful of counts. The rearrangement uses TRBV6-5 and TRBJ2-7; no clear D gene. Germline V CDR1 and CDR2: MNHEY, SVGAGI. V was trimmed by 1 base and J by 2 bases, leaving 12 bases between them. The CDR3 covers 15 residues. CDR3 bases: TGTGCCAGCAGTTACTTGGGTATGGGGACCTACGAGCAGTACTTC. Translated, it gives CASSYLGMGTYEQYF.

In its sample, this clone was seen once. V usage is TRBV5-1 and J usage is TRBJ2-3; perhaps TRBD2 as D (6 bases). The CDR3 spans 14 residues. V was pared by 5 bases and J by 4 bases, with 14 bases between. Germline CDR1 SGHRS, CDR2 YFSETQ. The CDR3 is CASRTGESADTQYF. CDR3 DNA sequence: TGCGCCAGCAGGACGGGAGAATCTGCAGATACGCAGTATTTT.

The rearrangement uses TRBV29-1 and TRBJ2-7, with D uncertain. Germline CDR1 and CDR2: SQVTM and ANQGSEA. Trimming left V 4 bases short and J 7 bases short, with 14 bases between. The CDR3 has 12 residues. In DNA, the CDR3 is TGCAGCGTTGCTGTGTATCTGGGGGAGCAGTACTTC. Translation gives CSVAVYLGEQYF.

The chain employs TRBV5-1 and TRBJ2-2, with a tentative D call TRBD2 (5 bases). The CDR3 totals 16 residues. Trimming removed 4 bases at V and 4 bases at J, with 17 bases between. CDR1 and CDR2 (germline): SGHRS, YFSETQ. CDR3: CASSPEWERLTGELFF. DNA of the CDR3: TGCGCCAGCAGCCCGGAGTGGGAGCGGCTCACCGGGGAGCTGTTTTTT.

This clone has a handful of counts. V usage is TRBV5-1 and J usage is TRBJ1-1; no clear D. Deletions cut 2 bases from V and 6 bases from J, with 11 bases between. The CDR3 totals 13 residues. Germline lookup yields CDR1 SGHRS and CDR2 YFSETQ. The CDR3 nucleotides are TGCGCCAGCAGCTTTCAGGATGAGGCTGAAGCTTTCTTT. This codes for CASSFQDEAEAFF.